Listed below are T cell receptor beta chains from one sample, sequenced in a study of cytomegalovirus exposure and HLA in healthy donors. Repertoires were generated with immunoSEQ multiplex PCR, while TCRdb's copy carries only in-frame clones and drops some. Among about 160,000 clones, around 92% were seen once, and the ten largest hold more than 3.5%. The sample was PBMCs. Source of these receptors: a man aged 18 to 29 in good health and CMV-seropositive. CDR3s include the opening cysteine and the closing phenylalanine or tryptophan. A D gene is named only where the DNA matches it firmly. Size is stated for part of the rows, as once, few or many counts, or as a class when the clone is expanded.

abundance	d_gene	j_gene	v_gene	CDR3nt	CDR3aa
once	TRBD2	TRBJ2-1	TRBV28	TGTGCCAGCAGTTTTCCGGGAGGAAGTGCCAGCTACAATGAGCAGTTCTTC	CASSFPGGSASYNEQFF
NA	NA	TRBJ1-1	TRBV19	TGTGCCAGTAGTATTGCGGGCGCTGAAGCTTTCTTT	CASSIAGAEAFF
once	TRBD2	TRBJ2-1	TRBV2	TGTGCCAGCAGCACTAGCGGGATGGGGAATGAGCAGTTCTTC	CASSTSGMGNEQFF
NA	NA	TRBJ1-5	TRBV7-9	TGTGCCAGCAGCTCGGCTATAGCTCCCAATCAGCCCCAGCATTTT	CASSSAIAPNQPQHF
NA	NA	TRBJ2-3	TRBV27	TGTGCCAGCAATGGGGACTTGAGCACAGATACGCAGTATTTT	CASNGDLSTDTQYF
NA	NA	TRBJ2-7	TRBV11-2	TGTGCCAGCAGCTTAGCAGGGGAGCAGTACTTC	CASSLAGEQYF
NA	TRBD2	TRBJ2-1	TRBV5-6	TGTGCCAGCAGCACCGGGACTAGCGGGAGGGCAAGGAATGAGCAGTTCTTC	CASSTGTSGRARNEQFF
NA	NA	TRBJ1-5	TRBV2	TGTGCCAGCAGTGAAGCGTATGTGGACTTCAGAGTGGTCCAGCCCCAGCATTTT	CASSEAYVDFRVVQPQHF
NA	NA	TRBJ2-3	TRBV6-1	TGTGCCAGCAGTGTCGAGGTGCGGACTAGCACAGATACGCAGTATTTT	CASSVEVRTSTDTQYF
few	NA	TRBJ2-7	TRBV7-6	TGTGCCAGCAGCTTGGCAGGGGCGACCTACGAGCAGTACTTC	CASSLAGATYEQYF
NA	TRBD1	TRBJ2-1	TRBV29-1	TGCAGCGTTGTAGGCGTTCCGGGACAGGGGTCTTACGGAGATAGCGGAGCTCCGTTCTTC	CSVVGVPGQGSYGDSGAPFF
NA	TRBD2	TRBJ2-7	TRBV7-8	TGTGCCAGCAGCTCGGGACTAGGTCTGTACTTC	CASSSGLGLYF
NA	TRBD2	TRBJ2-1	TRBV27	TGTGCCAGCAGTTTTTTAGCGGGAGGGCCCTACAATGAGCAGTTCTTC	CASSFLAGGPYNEQFF
NA	NA	TRBJ2-5	TRBV25-1	TGTGCCAGCAGTGAATATTCGGTGAGGGGGTCCGAAGAGACCCAGTACTTC	CASSEYSVRGSEETQYF
NA	TRBD1	TRBJ2-5	TRBV6-1	TGTGCCAGCAGTTCGACAGGGCAAGAGACCCAGTACTTC	CASSSTGQETQYF
NA	NA	TRBJ1-5	TRBV19	TGTGCCAGCGGGCGGGGGCTTAATCAGCCCCAGCATTTT	CASGRGLNQPQHF
NA	NA	TRBJ1-5	TRBV19	TGTGCCAGTAGTATTTCCCAGGGTGGCAATCAGCCCCAGCATTTT	CASSISQGGNQPQHF
NA	TRBD1	TRBJ2-1	TRBV11-2	TGTGCCAGCAAAGGACAGGGTTACAATGAGCAGTTCTTC	CASKGQGYNEQFF
NA	TRBD2	TRBJ2-2	TRBV29-1	TGCAGCGTGAGGTCCACGGGAGGAACCGGGGAGCTGTTTTTT	CSVRSTGGTGELFF
NA	TRBD1	TRBJ2-2	TRBV5-4	TGTGCCAGCAGCTTGGCCGGGACAGTCTCCGGGGAGCTGTTTTTT	CASSLAGTVSGELFF
NA	NA	TRBJ1-1	TRBV19	TGTGCCAGTAATCGGGGCAGGGGGAACACTGAAGCTTTCTTT	CASNRGRGNTEAFF
NA	TRBD1	TRBJ1-1	TRBV13	TGTGCCAGCAGCCCCCGTCGGGGGACAGGTGTGAACACTGAAGCTTTCTTT	CASSPRRGTGVNTEAFF
NA	NA	TRBJ1-3	TRBV19	TGTGCCAGTAGTACCCGAACCTACTCTGGAAACACCATATATTTT	CASSTRTYSGNTIYF
NA	NA	TRBJ1-5	TRBV27	TGTGCCAGCAGTTTATTGGGCACTAGCAATCAGCCCCAGCATTTT	CASSLLGTSNQPQHF
NA	TRBD2	TRBJ2-4	TRBV11-3	TGTGCCAGCAGGTTAGCGGGAGCCAAAAACATTCAGTACTTC	CASRLAGAKNIQYF
NA	NA	TRBJ2-7	TRBV7-9	TGTGCCAGCAGCTTAGGCGGGGGTGTAGGGGGGGTGATTGCCGAGCAGTACTTC	CASSLGGGVGGVIAEQYF
NA	TRBD2	TRBJ2-3	TRBV19	TGTGCCAGTAGTACCCCTGGACGGGGAGGGTCAGATACGCAGTATTTT	CASSTPGRGGSDTQYF
once	NA	TRBJ1-4	TRBV28	TGTGCCAGCAGGACAAACCTTAATGAAAAACTGTTTTTT	CASRTNLNEKLFF
NA	TRBD1	TRBJ2-7	TRBV9	TGTGCCAGCAGCGTATCAGGGGGTAACGAGCAGTACTTC	CASSVSGGNEQYF
NA	NA	TRBJ2-7	TRBV7-9	TGTGCCAGCAGCTTTTTCCAGGGCCCCTACGAGCAGTACTTC	CASSFFQGPYEQYF